Presented here are 2 T cell receptor beta chains from one specimen sequenced in a study of long-term antiretroviral therapy in people with HIV. At the survey level, the v3.0 immunoSEQ assay was run. Sequenced by immunoSEQ multiplex PCR; TCRdb stores in-frame clones only, minus some. The profile covers 35,000 to 45,000 clones, with over 90% appearing a single time and 3.6% taken by the ten largest. The sequenced sample was unsorted PBMCs, obtained 4.1 years after starting antiretroviral therapy. The receptors were sampled from a woman aged 50 to 60 with HIV.

About this clone itself: Compared with germline, one end of the junction differs, possibly owing to a read error. This chain links TRBV7-9 with TRBJ2-4, with D unresolved. This CDR3 has 13 residues. Per the germline V gene, CDR1 is SEHNR and CDR2 is FQNEAQ (reference sequence). The CDR3 nucleotides are TGTGCCAGCAGCCGACCCCCGAAAACCATTCAGTACTTC. Protein sequence: CASSRPPKTIQYF.

The chain employs TRBV10-3 and TRBJ2-1; TRBD2 matches at 7 bases. CDR3 length equals 13 residues. The V gene end was trimmed by 7 bases and the J gene end by 3 bases; junction bases not matched to a gene: 3. Germline CDR1 ENHRY, CDR2 SYGVKD. CDR3 region: CAITGLGYNEQFF. The CDR3 bases are TGTGCCATCACCGGACTAGGCTACAATGAGCAGTTCTTC.